Described below is a single TCR beta chain sequence and its context. CDR1 and CDR2 from the germline V gene are MNHEY and SMNVEV (reference sequence). V dropped 3 bases and J dropped 5 bases, with 14 bases sitting between them. This CDR3 is built from 15 residues. These data belong to a study of blood T cell repertoires in COVID-19. Across the whole study: Acute and convalescent COVID-19 specimens originated in the United States, Italy and Spain. T cells, B-cell-depleted T cells, or PBMCs supplied cDNA or gDNA.

In the authors' methods: From reference gene primer amplification, estimates of nucleated cell counts were derived. Data came from immunoSEQ multiplex PCR; TCRdb stores just in-frame clones and leaves some out. V and J calls plus clone size are reproduced from that table; the DNA served to infer D and trimming. The repertoire has more than 95,000 clones, roughly four fifths of them found once; the top ten carry 4.8%. The chain is built from TRBV27 and TRBJ2-1; the D gene is possibly TRBD2 (5 bases). Sequencing was performed on peripheral blood. The TCR sequence derives from a man aged 55-75 years with acute or convalescent COVID-19. The CDR3 spells CASSLRAVENNEQFF. CDR3 sequence (DNA): TGTGCCAGCAGTTTGAGGGCCGTCGAGAACAATGAGCAGTTCTTC.